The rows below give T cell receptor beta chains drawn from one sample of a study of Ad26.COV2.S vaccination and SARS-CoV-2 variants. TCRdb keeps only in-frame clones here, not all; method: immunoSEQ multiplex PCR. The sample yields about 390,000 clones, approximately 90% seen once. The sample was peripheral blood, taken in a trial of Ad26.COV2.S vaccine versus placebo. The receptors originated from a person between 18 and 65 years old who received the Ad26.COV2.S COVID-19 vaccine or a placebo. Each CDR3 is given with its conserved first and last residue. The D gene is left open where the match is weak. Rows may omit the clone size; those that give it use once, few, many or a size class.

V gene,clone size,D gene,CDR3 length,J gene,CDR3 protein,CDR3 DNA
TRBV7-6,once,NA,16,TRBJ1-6,CASSLGGGPVNSPLHF,TGTGCCAGCAGCTTAGGTGGGGGACCGGTTAATTCACCCCTCCACTTT
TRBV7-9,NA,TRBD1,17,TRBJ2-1,CASSTTGGAVSYNEQFF,TGTGCCAGCAGCACGACAGGGGGGGCCGTGTCCTACAATGAGCAGTTCTTC
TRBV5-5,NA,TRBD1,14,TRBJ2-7,CASSFGQGGYEQYF,TGTGCCAGCAGCTTTGGACAGGGTGGGTACGAGCAGTACTTC
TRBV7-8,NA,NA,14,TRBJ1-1,CASSVTTVNTEAFF,TGTGCCAGCAGCGTCACGACAGTGAACACTGAAGCTTTCTTT
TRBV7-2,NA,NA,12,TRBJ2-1,CASSPQRGRQFF,TGTGCCAGCAGCCCCCAAAGGGGTCGGCAGTTCTTC
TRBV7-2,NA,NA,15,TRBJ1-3,CASSELSLEGNTIYF,TGTGCCAGCAGCGAATTGAGTCTAGAGGGGAACACCATATATTTT
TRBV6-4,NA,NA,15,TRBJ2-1,CASSENRYTYNEQFF,TGTGCCAGCAGTGAAAACAGGTACACCTACAATGAGCAGTTCTTC
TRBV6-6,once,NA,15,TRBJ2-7,CASSEGGAGSHEQYF,TGTGCCAGCAGTGAGGGGGGGGCCGGTAGCCACGAGCAGTACTTC
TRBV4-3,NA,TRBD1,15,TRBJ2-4,CASSHRQGAKNIQYF,TGCGCCAGCAGCCACAGACAGGGCGCCAAAAACATTCAGTACTTC
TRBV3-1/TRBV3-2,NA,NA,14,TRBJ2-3,CASGGGRVTDTQYF,TGTGCCAGCGGAGGAGGCAGGGTAACAGATACGCAGTATTTT
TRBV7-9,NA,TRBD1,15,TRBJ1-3,CASSLVTGAGNTIYF,TGTGCCAGCAGCTTAGTGACAGGGGCTGGAAACACCATATATTTT
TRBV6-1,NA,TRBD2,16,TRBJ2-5,CASSESGAFLTETQYF,TGTGCCAGCAGTGAGAGCGGGGCCTTCCTTACAGAGACCCAGTACTTC
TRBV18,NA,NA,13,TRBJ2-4,CASSPPLRQVQYF,TGTGCCAGCTCACCACCTCTTAGACAGGTTCAGTACTTC
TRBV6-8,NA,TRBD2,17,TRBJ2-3,CASPISLLAGGPDTQYF,TGTGCCAGCCCCATCAGTCTACTAGCGGGGGGGCCGGATACGCAGTATTTT
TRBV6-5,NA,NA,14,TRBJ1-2,CASSLDSFRDGYTF,TGTGCCAGCAGTTTGGACAGCTTTAGGGATGGCTACACCTTC
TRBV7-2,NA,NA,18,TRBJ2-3,CASSLREIQTTSTDTQYF,TGTGCCAGCAGCCTAAGGGAAATACAGACCACTAGCACAGATACGCAGTATTTT
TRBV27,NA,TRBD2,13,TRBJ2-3,CASKLAGGDTQYF,TGTGCCAGCAAACTAGCGGGGGGAGATACGCAGTATTTT
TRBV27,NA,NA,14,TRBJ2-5,CASSFSGTQETQYF,TGTGCCAGCAGTTTTTCGGGGACGCAAGAGACCCAGTACTTC
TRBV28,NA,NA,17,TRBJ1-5,CASTSALGGLSNQPQHF,TGTGCCAGCACCTCCGCCCTCGGGGGGCTGAGCAATCAGCCCCAGCATTTT
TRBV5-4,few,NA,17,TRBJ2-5,CASSTSLQAGQGETQYF,TGTGCCAGCAGCACCTCCCTGCAGGCAGGCCAGGGAGAGACCCAGTACTTC
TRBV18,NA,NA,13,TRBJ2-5,CASSLQGGETQYF,TGTGCCAGCTCACTACAAGGGGGGGAGACCCAGTACTTC
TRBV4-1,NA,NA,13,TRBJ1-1,CASSRSLGAEAFF,TGCGCCAGCAGCCGTTCCCTGGGAGCTGAAGCTTTCTTT
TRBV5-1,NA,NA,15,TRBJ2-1,CASSRGPRGENEQFF,TGCGCCAGCAGCCGGGGCCCCAGGGGAGAAAATGAGCAGTTCTTC
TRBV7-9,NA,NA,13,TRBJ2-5,CASSDGMDETQYF,TGTGCCAGCAGCGACGGGATGGACGAGACCCAGTACTTC
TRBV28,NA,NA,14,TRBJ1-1,CASSARGPNTEAFF,TGTGCCAGCAGTGCTCGGGGACCGAACACTGAAGCTTTCTTT
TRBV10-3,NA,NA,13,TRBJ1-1,CAISATGITEAFF,TGTGCCATCAGTGCCACAGGGATCACTGAAGCTTTCTTT
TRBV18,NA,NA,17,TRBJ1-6,CASSPPKGSSYNSPLHF,TGTGCCAGCTCACCCCCTAAAGGAAGCTCCTATAATTCACCCCTCCACTTT
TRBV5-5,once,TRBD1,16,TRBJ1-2,CASSLAGTGINYGYTF,TGTGCCAGCAGCTTGGCCGGGACAGGGATTAACTATGGCTACACCTTC
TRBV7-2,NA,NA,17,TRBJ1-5,CASSLWEGTGGNQPQHF,TGTGCCAGCAGCTTATGGGAAGGGACCGGAGGCAATCAGCCCCAGCATTTT
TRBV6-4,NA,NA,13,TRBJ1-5,CASSEGAHQPQHF,TGTGCCAGCAGTGAGGGGGCGCATCAGCCCCAGCATTTT
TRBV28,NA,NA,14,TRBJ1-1,CASSLGIGSTEAFF,TGTGCCAGCAGTTTGGGTATCGGGAGCACTGAAGCTTTCTTT
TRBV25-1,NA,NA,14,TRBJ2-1,CASSEYGLIGEQFF,TGTGCCAGCAGTGAATATGGACTCATCGGGGAGCAGTTCTTC
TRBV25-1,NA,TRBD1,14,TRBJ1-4,CASSDGTGGEKLFF,TGTGCCAGCAGTGACGGGACAGGAGGTGAAAAACTGTTTTTT
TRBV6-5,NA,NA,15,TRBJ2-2,CASSYSGTTTGELFF,TGTGCCAGCAGTTACTCCGGGACAACCACCGGGGAGCTGTTTTTT
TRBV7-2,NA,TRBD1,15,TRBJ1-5,CASSLVTGSNQPQHF,TGTGCCAGCAGCTTGGTGACAGGGAGCAATCAGCCCCAGCATTTT
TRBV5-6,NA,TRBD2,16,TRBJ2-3,CASSFKGGFVTDTQYF,TGTGCCAGCAGCTTTAAGGGAGGGTTTGTGACAGATACGCAGTATTTT
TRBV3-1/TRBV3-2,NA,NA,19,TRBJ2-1,CASRHLRGNSAQTYNEQFF,TGTGCCAGCAGACACCTAAGGGGCAATAGCGCCCAGACCTACAATGAGCAGTTCTTC
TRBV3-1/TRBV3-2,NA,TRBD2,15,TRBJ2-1,CASSQDVSGGDEQFF,TGTGCCAGCAGCCAAGACGTGAGCGGGGGTGATGAGCAGTTCTTC
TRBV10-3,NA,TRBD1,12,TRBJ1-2,CAIRGQGEGYTF,TGTGCCATCAGGGGACAGGGAGAAGGCTACACCTTC
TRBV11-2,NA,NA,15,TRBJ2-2,CASSEGDKNTGELFF,TGTGCCAGCAGCGAGGGGGACAAGAACACCGGGGAGCTGTTTTTT